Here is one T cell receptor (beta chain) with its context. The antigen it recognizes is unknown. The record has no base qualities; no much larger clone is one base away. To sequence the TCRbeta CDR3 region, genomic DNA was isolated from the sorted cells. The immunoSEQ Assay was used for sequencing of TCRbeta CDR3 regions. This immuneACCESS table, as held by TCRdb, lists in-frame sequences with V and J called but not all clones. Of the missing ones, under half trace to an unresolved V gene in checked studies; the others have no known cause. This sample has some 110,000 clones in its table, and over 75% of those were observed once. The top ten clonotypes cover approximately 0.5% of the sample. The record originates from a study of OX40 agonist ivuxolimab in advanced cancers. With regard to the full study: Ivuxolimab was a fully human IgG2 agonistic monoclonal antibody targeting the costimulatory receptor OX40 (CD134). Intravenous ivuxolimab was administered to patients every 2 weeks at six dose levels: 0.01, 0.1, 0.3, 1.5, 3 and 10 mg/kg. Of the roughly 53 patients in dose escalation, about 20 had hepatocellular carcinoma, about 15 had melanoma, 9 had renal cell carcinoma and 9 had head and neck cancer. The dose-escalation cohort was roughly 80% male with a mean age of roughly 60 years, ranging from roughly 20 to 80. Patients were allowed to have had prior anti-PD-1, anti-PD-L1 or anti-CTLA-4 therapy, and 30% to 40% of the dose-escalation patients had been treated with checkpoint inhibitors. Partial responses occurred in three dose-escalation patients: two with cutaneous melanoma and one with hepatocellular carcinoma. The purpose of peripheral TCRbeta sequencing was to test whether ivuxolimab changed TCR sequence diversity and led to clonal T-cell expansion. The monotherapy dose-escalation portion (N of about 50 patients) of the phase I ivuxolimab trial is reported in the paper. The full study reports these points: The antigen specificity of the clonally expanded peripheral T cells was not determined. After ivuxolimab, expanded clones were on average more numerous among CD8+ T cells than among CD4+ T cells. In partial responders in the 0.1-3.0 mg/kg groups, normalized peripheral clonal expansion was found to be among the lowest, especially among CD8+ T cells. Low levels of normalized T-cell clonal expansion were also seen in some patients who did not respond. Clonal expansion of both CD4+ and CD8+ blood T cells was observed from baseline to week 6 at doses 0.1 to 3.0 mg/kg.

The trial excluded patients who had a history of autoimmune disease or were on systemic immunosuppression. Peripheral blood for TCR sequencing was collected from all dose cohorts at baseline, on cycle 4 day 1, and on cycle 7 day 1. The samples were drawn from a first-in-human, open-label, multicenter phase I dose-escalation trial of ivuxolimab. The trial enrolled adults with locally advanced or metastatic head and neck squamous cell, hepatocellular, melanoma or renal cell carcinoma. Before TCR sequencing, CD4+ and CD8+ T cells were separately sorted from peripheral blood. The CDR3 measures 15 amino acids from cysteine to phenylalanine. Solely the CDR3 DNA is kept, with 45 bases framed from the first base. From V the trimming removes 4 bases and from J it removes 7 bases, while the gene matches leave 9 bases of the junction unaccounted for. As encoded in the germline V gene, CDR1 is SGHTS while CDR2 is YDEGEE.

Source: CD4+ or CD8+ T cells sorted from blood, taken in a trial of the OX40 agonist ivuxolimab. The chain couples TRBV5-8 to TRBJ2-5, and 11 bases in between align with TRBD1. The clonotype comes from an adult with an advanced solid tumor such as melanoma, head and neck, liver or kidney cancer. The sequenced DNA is TGTGCCAGCAGCCTCTGGACAGGGGGCGGGGGGACCCAGTACTTC. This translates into CASSLWTGGGGTQYF.